This is a list of T cell receptor beta chains from one sample in a study of cytomegalovirus exposure and HLA in healthy donors. Produced via immunoSEQ multiplex PCR; TCRdb's table is partial and in-frame only. The sample includes about 60,000 clones, 70% to 80% of them seen just once. Sequencing was carried out using PBMCs. The receptors here all came from a woman aged 55-69 years in good health and CMV-seropositive. The CDR3 runs from the conserved cysteine through the conserved F or W. D genes are given only for firm matches. Expanded clones get a size class; other rows say once, few or many, or leave the size out.

d_gene	j_gene	v_gene	abundance	CDR3nt	CDR3aa
TRBD1	TRBJ2-7	TRBV5-1	.	TGCGCCAGCAGAAAGGGACAGGGAGCCTACGAGCAGTACTTC	CASRKGQGAYEQYF
TRBD1	TRBJ1-2	TRBV2	.	TGTGCCAGCAGTGATCTGGACAGGGGGCTTGGCTACACCTTC	CASSDLDRGLGYTF
.	TRBJ2-2	TRBV4-3	once	TGCGCCAGCAGCCTGGAGTATGGGCGGGGCATAACCGGGGAGCTGTTTTTT	CASSLEYGRGITGELFF
TRBD1	TRBJ2-7	TRBV6-1	once	TGTGCCAGCAGAGAATCCTTCACAGGGGGCGTAGACGAGCAGTACTTC	CASRESFTGGVDEQYF
TRBD2	TRBJ2-1	TRBV7-2	.	TGTGCCAGCAGCTTAGGGACTAGCTCCTACAATGAGCAGTTCTTC	CASSLGTSSYNEQFF
TRBD1	TRBJ1-1	TRBV18	few	TGTGCCAGCTCTCATAACTTGTCGCCAGGGGGCAGAGGAACTGAAGCTTTCTTT	CASSHNLSPGGRGTEAFF
.	TRBJ2-1	TRBV29-1	.	TGCAGCGTTGAACTGGGGAGTAATGAGCAGTTCTTC	CSVELGSNEQFF
.	TRBJ1-2	TRBV28	.	TGTGCCAGCAGTTCCGCGGAGGCAGCTCATTATGGCTACACCTTC	CASSSAEAAHYGYTF
.	TRBJ1-1	TRBV29-1	.	TGCAGCGCGGGGTTCGGAGGGAACACTGAAGCTTTCTTT	CSAGFGGNTEAFF
.	TRBJ2-5	TRBV5-6	.	TGTGCCAGCAGCACTAACGGACGGGGATGGGAGCAGTACTTC	CASSTNGRGWEQYF
TRBD1	TRBJ1-2	TRBV2	.	TGTGCCAGCAGTGAACACGCGGGACAGACGGTTGGGTACACCTTC	CASSEHAGQTVGYTF
TRBD1	TRBJ1-4	TRBV5-1	few	TGCGCCAGCAGCCGGGACAGCCTTGAAAAACTGTTTTTT	CASSRDSLEKLFF
.	TRBJ2-3	TRBV9	.	TGTGCCAGCAGCCCTACGCATAAAGATACGCAGTATTTT	CASSPTHKDTQYF
.	TRBJ1-4	TRBV9	.	TGTGCCAGCAACCCTGACGGGGGGTTAGGTGAAAAACTGTTTTTT	CASNPDGGLGEKLFF
.	TRBJ2-3	TRBV6-5	few	TGTGCCAGCAGTTCAAGCGGGCACAGCACAGATACGCAGTATTTT	CASSSSGHSTDTQYF
.	TRBJ1-2	TRBV10-1	.	TGCGCCAGCAGTGAACCGGACAATTCTAACTATGGCTACACCTTC	CASSEPDNSNYGYTF
TRBD1	TRBJ2-7	TRBV7-9	few	TGTGCCAGCAGCCCCAGGGACAGCGAGCAGTACTTC	CASSPRDSEQYF
.	TRBJ2-5	TRBV5-1	.	TGCGCCAGCAGCTTGATATCCCCCCAAGAGACCCAGTACTTC	CASSLISPQETQYF
.	TRBJ2-7	TRBV30	.	TGTGCCTGGAGTGCCCGTACCGGGACACCTCCCTACGAGCAGTACTTC	CAWSARTGTPPYEQYF
TRBD1	TRBJ1-6	TRBV4-3	.	TGCGCCAGCAGCCAGGGAGACAGGGGGCAAACACCCCTCCACTTT	CASSQGDRGQTPLHF
.	TRBJ1-3	TRBV4-3	.	TGCGCCAGCAGCCAAGAGACGACAGGATCCAACTCTGGAAACACCATATATTTT	CASSQETTGSNSGNTIYF
TRBD1	TRBJ2-2	TRBV28	.	TGTGCCAGCAAGTTAGGGGGCTTTCTGGGGACCGGGGAGCTGTTTTTT	CASKLGGFLGTGELFF
.	TRBJ1-2	TRBV5-5	.	TGTGCCAGCAGTCCTGGGCCGGGATATGGCTACACCTTC	CASSPGPGYGYTF
.	TRBJ1-1	TRBV6-6	.	TGTGCCACCCCTGGGCTTACTGAAGCTTTCTTT	CATPGLTEAFF
.	TRBJ2-2	TRBV7-2	.	TGTGCCAGCAGCCTCAGATTAGGGGAGCTGTTTTTT	CASSLRLGELFF
TRBD1	TRBJ1-1	TRBV7-2	few	TGTGCCAGCAGCCCCCGGACAGGTCACACTGAAGCTTTCTTT	CASSPRTGHTEAFF
.	TRBJ2-5	TRBV5-1	once	TGCGCCAGCGCCTTTCCGGGAGAGACCCAGTACTTC	CASAFPGETQYF
.	TRBJ1-4	TRBV7-9	.	TGTGCCAGCAGCTTCCTCAGAGAAAAACTGTTTTTT	CASSFLREKLFF
.	TRBJ2-4	TRBV5-8	few	TGTGCCAGCACCCGGGAATTAGCCAAAAACATTCAGTACTTC	CASTRELAKNIQYF
TRBD1	TRBJ1-5	TRBV5-6	.	TGTGCCAGCAGCCTTGGACAGGGTCCCTTGGGGGGGAATCAGCCCCAGCATTTT	CASSLGQGPLGGNQPQHF
TRBD1	TRBJ1-2	TRBV6-4	.	TGTGCCAGCAGTTCGACAGGGAGAGGCTACACCTTC	CASSSTGRGYTF
.	TRBJ2-5	TRBV7-9	.	TGTGCCAGCAGCCTCTTCGGGGGTCAAGAGACCCAGTACTTC	CASSLFGGQETQYF
TRBD1	TRBJ1-3	TRBV7-9	.	TGTGCCAGCAGCCCACGACAGGGGGCAGATGGAAACACCATATATTTT	CASSPRQGADGNTIYF
.	TRBJ1-2	TRBV5-4	.	TGTGCCAGCAGTTCGGGAGCTAACTATGGCTACACCTTC	CASSSGANYGYTF
.	TRBJ2-3	TRBV7-6	.	TGTGCCAGCAGCGAACCAGTGGATACGCAGTATTTT	CASSEPVDTQYF
TRBD1	TRBJ1-1	TRBV10-2	.	TGCGCCAGCAGTGATCCGGGACAGGGAAGGACTGAAGCTTTCTTT	CASSDPGQGRTEAFF
.	TRBJ2-5	TRBV6-5	.	TGTGCCAGCAGTCCTGCATGGGGCATGGCCCAGTACTTC	CASSPAWGMAQYF
.	TRBJ1-1	TRBV7-2	.	TGTGCCAGCAGCTTATACGGGGGGAACACTGAAGCTTTCTTT	CASSLYGGNTEAFF
TRBD1	TRBJ2-1	TRBV11-2	.	TGTGCCAGCAGCTCCCGCGGGACAGGGTGGGATGAGCAGTTCTTC	CASSSRGTGWDEQFF
.	TRBJ1-6	TRBV7-9	.	TGTGCCAGCAGCTTCATTGGGGGGACGCCCAATTCACCCCTCCACTTT	CASSFIGGTPNSPLHF
TRBD1	TRBJ1-1	TRBV27	.	TGTGCCAGCAGTTTCTCGACAGGGGGCGGAACTGAAGCTTTCTTT	CASSFSTGGGTEAFF
TRBD1	TRBJ1-4	TRBV5-1	.	TGCGCCAGCAGCTACGGGACAGATAATGAAAAACTGTTTTTT	CASSYGTDNEKLFF
.	TRBJ1-3	TRBV13	few	TGTGCCAGCAGCTTAATGCCCAGCTCTGGAAACACCATATATTTT	CASSLMPSSGNTIYF
TRBD1	TRBJ1-5	TRBV27	.	TGTGCCAGCAGAGCCGGGACAGGGGCAAAACAGCCCCAGCATTTT	CASRAGTGAKQPQHF
.	TRBJ2-1	TRBV27	.	TGTGCCAGCAGTCCCGCGGTCCTCAATGAGCAGTTCTTC	CASSPAVLNEQFF
.	TRBJ2-5	TRBV9	.	TGTGCCAGCAGCGTAGGAGGAAATGACCAAGAGACCCAGTACTTC	CASSVGGNDQETQYF
.	TRBJ2-5	TRBV7-2	.	TGTGCCAGCAGCTTATACACCCAAGAGACCCAGTACTTC	CASSLYTQETQYF
TRBD2	TRBJ2-7	TRBV12-5	.	TGTGCTAGTGCCCAAGCGGGGACCTCCTACGAGCAGTACTTC	CASAQAGTSYEQYF